This record covers a single T cell receptor beta chain. Its antigen is unknown. The data derive from a study of post-analysis software for immune sequencing data. Overall study results and limits: Controls had lower frequencies than patients of four or five TRBV segments, which included TRBV5-6, TRBV5-1 and TRBV20-1. Significantly lower normalized Chao1 diversity was seen in multiple sclerosis patients than in controls.

This CDR3 has 11 amino acids. Between the trimmed V and J ends, which lost 6 bases and 6 bases, there was a span of 10 bases. CDR1 is DFQATT and CDR2 is SNEGSKA in the germline V gene (reference sequence). cDNA libraries for TCR beta contained unique molecular identifiers. TCRdb analysed the PCR reads with MiXCR anew, one entry per CDR3 protein. Counted here are about 680,000 distinct CDR3 sequences, approximately 60% occurring once; the ten biggest clones make up 11%. This TCR came from a girl aged 2-10 years with multiple sclerosis. The genes are TRBV20-1 and TRBJ2-3, with D unresolved. Material for sequencing was blood. The CDR3 nucleotides are TGCAGTGCCCGGAGTTACGATACGCAGTATTTT. It is translated as CSARSYDTQYF.